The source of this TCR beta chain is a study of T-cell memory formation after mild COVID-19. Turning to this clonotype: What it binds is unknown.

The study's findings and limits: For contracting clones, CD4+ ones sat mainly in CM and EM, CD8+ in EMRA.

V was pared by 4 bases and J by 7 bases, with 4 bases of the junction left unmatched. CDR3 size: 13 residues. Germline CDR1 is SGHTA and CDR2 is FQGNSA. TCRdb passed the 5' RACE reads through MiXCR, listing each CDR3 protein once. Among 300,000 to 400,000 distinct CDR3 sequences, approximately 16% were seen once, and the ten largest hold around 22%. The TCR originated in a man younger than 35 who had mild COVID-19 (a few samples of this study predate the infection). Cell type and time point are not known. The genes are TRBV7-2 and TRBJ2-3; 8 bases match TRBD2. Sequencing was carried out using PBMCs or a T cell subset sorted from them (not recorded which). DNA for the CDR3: TGTGCCAGCAGCTCCTTAGCGGGAAATACGCAGTATTTT. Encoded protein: CASSSLAGNTQYF.